These 21 T cell receptor beta chains originate from one sample sequenced in a study of blood T cell repertoires in COVID-19. The assay was immunoSEQ multiplex PCR, and TCRdb's table has in-frame clones only and misses some. The top ten hold around 6.3% of the sample, which has under 300,000 clones, roughly 85% seen once. The source material was PBMCs or T cells enriched from blood (not recorded which). Receptor source: a woman aged 45-65 years who had been exposed to COVID-19.

The chain uses TRBV3-1 (or the pseudogene TRBV3-2) and TRBJ2-3; D is perhaps TRBD1 (6 bases). CDR3 length equals 15 residues. Germline CDR1 reads LGHDT; CDR2 reads YNNKEL (reference sequence). The V and J ends lost 4 bases and 1 base respectively, with 12 bases between them. DNA of the CDR3: TGTGCCAGCAGCCCCTTACAGGGCCGCACAGATACGCAGTATTTT. The encoded protein is CASSPLQGRTDTQYF.

The chain uses TRBV27 and TRBJ2-7; TRBD1 might be the D (6 bases). CDR3 length equals 16 residues. V was clipped by 5 bases and J by 0 bases, with 17 bases between them. Germline CDR1 MNHEY, CDR2 SMNVEV (reference sequence). CDR3 sequence reads: CASSVSGTSPSYEQYF. In DNA, the CDR3 is TGTGCCAGCAGTGTCTCCGGGACAAGCCCCTCCTACGAGCAGTACTTC.

J is TRBJ1-1 and V is TRBV28; D is perhaps TRBD1 (5 bases). V lost 7 bases to trimming and J lost 2 bases, with 14 bases between them. CDR1 MDHEN and CDR2 SYDVKM come from the germline V gene. This CDR3 has 14 residues. CDR3 bases: TGTGCCAGCATCTTGGGGGGACTAAACACTGAAGCTTTCTTT. It is translated as CASILGGLNTEAFF.

This sequence joins TRBV5-4 and TRBJ2-2, with 9 nucleotides matching TRBD1. The CDR3 covers 14 residues. Germline lookup yields CDR1 SGHNT and CDR2 YYREEE (reference sequence). The junction had 8 bases not matched to a gene; V was cut back by 7 bases and J by 7 bases. The CDR3 reads CASRRDRAFGELFF. Here the CDR3 DNA reads TGTGCCAGCCGCCGGGACAGGGCTTTCGGGGAGCTGTTTTTT.

This sequence joins TRBV28 and TRBJ2-3, with 13 bases identical to TRBD2. Germline V lookup: CDR1 MDHEN, CDR2 SYDVKM. The CDR3 extends over 21 amino acids. Trimming cost V 10 bases and J 6 bases; bases outside gene matches: 28. In DNA, the CDR3 is TGTGCCACCATACGAAGCCTCGGACTAGCGGGGGCCATAGGGGGTTTGGATACGCAGTATTTT. Amino acids: CATIRSLGLAGAIGGLDTQYF. Complete variable domain (other parts from reference TRBV28 and TRBJ2-3): DVKVTQSSRYLVKRTGEKVFLECVQDMDHENMFWYRQDPGLGLRLIYFSYDVKMKEKGDIPEGYSVSREKKERFSLILESASTNQTSMYLCATIRSLGLAGAIGGLDTQYFGPGTRLTVL.

This clone occurred once. V usage is TRBV6-1 and J usage is TRBJ1-6; a weak D match, TRBD1 (5 bases). V was trimmed by 1 base and J by 10 bases, leaving 17 bases between them. The CDR3 has 16 residues. The germline V gene encodes CDR1 MNHNS and CDR2 SASEGT. Here the CDR3 DNA reads TGTGCCAGCAGTGAAGGGGTGGGGGGTTTGGAGTCACCCCTCCACTTT. It is translated as CASSEGVGGLESPLHF.

CDR3 sequence (DNA): TGTGCCAGCAGCTTTCGGACAGGGGGAGCCACAAGTAACACTGAAGCTTTCTTT. This gives the protein CASSFRTGGATSNTEAFF. V and J are TRBV5-5 and TRBJ1-1, with 10 bases lining up with TRBD1. With V trimmed by 2 bases and J by 2 bases, 12 bases remained unmatched. Germline CDR1 SGHKS, CDR2 YYEKEE (reference sequence). CDR3 length: 18 amino acids.

The CDR3 DNA reads TGCAGCGTGGCGACAGGGGGCGGTTGGGGCACTGAAGCTTTCTTT. Translating it yields CSVATGGGWGTEAFF. This rearrangement joins TRBV29-1 to TRBJ1-1; 10 bases line up with TRBD1. J lost 4 bases, V lost 6 bases, and 11 bases had no gene match. CDR3 length: 15 amino acids. Germline lookup yields CDR1 SQVTM and CDR2 ANQGSEA.

The chain uses TRBV4-3 and TRBJ1-6, with D uncertain. Germline assignment: CDR1 LGHNA and CDR2 YSLEER. V was cut by 0 bases and J by 6 bases, with 12 bases left in between. The CDR3 extends over 16 amino acids. The CDR3 DNA follows: TGCGCCAGCAGCCAAGACCGGGTACGGATTAATTCACCCCTCCACTTT. This sequence encodes CASSQDRVRINSPLHF.

The chain is built from TRBV24-1 and TRBJ1-2; TRBD1 aligns across 9 bases. V gave up 4 bases and J gave up 8 bases; unmatched junction bases: 10. Germline V gene sequence: CDR1 KGHDR, CDR2 SFDVKD. The CDR3 has 15 amino acids. The chain's CDR3 is CATSDRDRDVAGYTF. As DNA, the CDR3 is TGTGCCACCAGTGACAGGGACAGGGACGTGGCAGGCTACACCTTC.

As regards this clone: The same CDR3 arises from other DNA sequences in this sample as well. V and J are TRBV19 and TRBJ1-1; D not resolved. The CDR3 extends over 13 amino acids. Trimming took 4 bases from V and 2 from J, leaving 8 bases between them. Germline-derived CDR1 and CDR2 are LNHDA and SQIVND (reference sequence). Written as DNA, the CDR3 is TGTGCCAGTAGTAGGCAGTCAAACACTGAAGCTTTCTTT. Its translation: CASSRQSNTEAFF.

V gene TRBV5-1 combines with J gene TRBJ2-1; D perhaps matches TRBD1 (7 bases). Trimming took off 0 bases at V and 9 bases at J, with 10 bases between the two ends. The CDR3 is 13 amino acids. Germline V gene data show CDR1 as SGHRS and CDR2 as YFSETQ. CDR3 sequence (DNA): TGCGCCAGCAGCTTGGCCCAGGGGGGTGAGCAGTTCTTC. Translation: CASSLAQGGEQFF. The variable domain in full, completed from reference TRBV5-1 and TRBJ2-1, reads KAGVTQTPRYLIKTRGQQVTLSCSPISGHRSVSWYQQTPGQGLQFLFEYFSETQRNKGNFPGRFSGRQFSNSRSEMNVSTLELGDSALYLCASSLAQGGEQFFGPGTRLTVL.

The chain uses TRBV11-2 and TRBJ1-2; 8 bases are a match to TRBD1. Germline assignment: CDR1 SGHAT and CDR2 FQNNGV. CDR3 size: 13 residues. Unmatched junction bases numbered 5, after V lost 4 bases and J lost 7 bases. The CDR3 spells CASSYGDRPGYTF. For the CDR3, the DNA is TGTGCCAGCAGCTATGGGGACAGGCCTGGCTACACCTTC.

This chain connects TRBV28 to TRBJ2-3; a weak D match, TRBD2 (6 bases). V was trimmed by 3 bases and J by 0 bases, leaving 10 bases between them. Germline V gene data show CDR1 as MDHEN and CDR2 as SYDVKM. The CDR3 loop spans 15 amino acids. The CDR3 spells CASSFLGGSTDTQYF. Here the CDR3 DNA reads TGTGCCAGCAGTTTCCTCGGGGGTAGCACAGATACGCAGTATTTT.

This chain joins TRBV24-1 and TRBJ2-5; possible D gene TRBD1, 6 bases. The germline gives CDR1 KGHDR, CDR2 SFDVKD. V dropped 4 bases and J dropped 5 bases, with 13 bases sitting between them. This CDR3 region has 14 residues. CDR3 in amino acids: CATSETGNSETQYF. DNA for the CDR3: TGTGCCACCAGTGAAACAGGGAATTCGGAGACCCAGTACTTC.

The J gene is TRBJ1-1, the V gene TRBV7-3; TRBD1 matches at 7 bases. Trimming took 5 bases from V and 8 from J; bases not matched to a gene: 8. The CDR3 length is 13 residues. Germline-derived CDR1 and CDR2 are SGHTA and FQGTGA. The DNA of the CDR3 is TGTGCCAGCAGCCGAGAGGGGGCTACAGAAGCTTTCTTT. Amino acids: CASSREGATEAFF.

This chain connects TRBV12-3 or TRBV12-4 to TRBJ1-4; tentative D call: TRBD1 (5 bases). This CDR3 spans 11 amino acids. Trimming stripped 5 bases from V and 12 bases from J, with 10 bases between. The CDR3 DNA reads TGTGCCAGCAGTGTAGGGGCCGAACTGTTTTTT. This encodes CASSVGAELFF.

The V gene is TRBV27, the J gene TRBJ2-5, with TRBD2 matching over 7 bases. Trimming cost V 0 bases and J 5 bases; bases outside gene matches: 6. This CDR3 is 15 amino acids long. The germline V gene encodes CDR1 MNHEY and CDR2 SMNVEV (reference sequence). CDR3 protein: CASSLSAGVAETQYF. CDR3 in DNA: TGTGCCAGCAGTTTATCGGCGGGGGTGGCGGAGACCCAGTACTTC.

This clone was detected only once. The chain carries TRBV9 and TRBJ2-1; D gene uncertain. The CDR3 is 14 residues long. The V gene's germline CDR1 is SGDLS and CDR2 YYNGEE. V was cut by 0 bases and J by 7 bases, with 11 bases left in between. The CDR3 DNA is TGTGCCAGCAGCGTAGGATCGCGCGGAAATGAGCAGTTCTTC. Translated, it gives CASSVGSRGNEQFF.

The gene calls are TRBV10-3 and TRBJ2-7; 7 nucleotides match TRBD2. This CDR3 region has 15 residues. The V gene end was trimmed by 0 bases and the J gene end by 2 bases; junction bases not matched to a gene: 4. The germline V gene has CDR1 ENHRY and CDR2 SYGVKD. The CDR3 is CAISESGGAPYEQYF. CDR3 in DNA: TGTGCCATCAGTGAGTCGGGAGGGGCGCCCTACGAGCAGTACTTC.

The rearrangement links TRBV3-1 (or the pseudogene TRBV3-2) to TRBJ2-3, with TRBD2 as a possible D gene (5 bases). Germline loops: CDR1 LGHDT, CDR2 YNNKEL (reference sequence). The V gene lost 6 bases and the J gene lost 4 bases, with 14 bases spanning the gap. This CDR3 is built from 14 residues. The DNA for the CDR3 is TGTGCCAGCAGTCAAAGGAGGACCCCAGATACGCAGTATTTT. Protein product: CASSQRRTPDTQYF.